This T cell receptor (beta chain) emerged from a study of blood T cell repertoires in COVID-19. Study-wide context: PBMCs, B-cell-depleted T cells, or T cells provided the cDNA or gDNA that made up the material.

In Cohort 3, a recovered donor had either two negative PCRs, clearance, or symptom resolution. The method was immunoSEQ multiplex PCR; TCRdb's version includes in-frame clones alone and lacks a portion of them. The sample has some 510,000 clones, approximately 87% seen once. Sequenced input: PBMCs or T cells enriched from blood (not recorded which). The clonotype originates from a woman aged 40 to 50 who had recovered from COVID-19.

CDR3 coding DNA: TGTGCCAGCAGTTCGGGACAGTCCTCCTATAATTCACCCCTCCACTTT. Translation: CASSSGQSSYNSPLHF. This rearrangement joins TRBV5-6 to TRBJ1-6; 7 bases map to TRBD1. Germline loops: CDR1 SGHDT, CDR2 YYEEEE. This CDR3 region has 16 residues. J was trimmed by 0 bases and V by 5 bases; bases with no gene match: 5.